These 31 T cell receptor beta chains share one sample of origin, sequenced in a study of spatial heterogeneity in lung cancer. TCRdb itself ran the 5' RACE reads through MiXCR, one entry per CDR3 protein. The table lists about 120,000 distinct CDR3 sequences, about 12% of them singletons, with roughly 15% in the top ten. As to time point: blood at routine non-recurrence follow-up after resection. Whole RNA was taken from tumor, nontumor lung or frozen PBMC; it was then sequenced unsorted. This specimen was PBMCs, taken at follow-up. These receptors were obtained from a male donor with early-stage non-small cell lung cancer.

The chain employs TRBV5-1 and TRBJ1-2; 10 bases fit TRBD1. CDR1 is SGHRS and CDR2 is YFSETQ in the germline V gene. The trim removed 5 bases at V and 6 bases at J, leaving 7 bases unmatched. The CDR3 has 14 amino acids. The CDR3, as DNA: TGCGCCAGCAGAGACCCCGGACAGGGGGATGGCTACACCTTC. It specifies CASRDPGQGDGYTF.

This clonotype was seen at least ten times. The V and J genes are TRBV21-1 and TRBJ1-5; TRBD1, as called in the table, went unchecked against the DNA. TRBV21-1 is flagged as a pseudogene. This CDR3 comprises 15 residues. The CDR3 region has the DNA TGTGCCAGCAGCACCCGGGACAGGGTACCCAAGCCCCAGCATTTT. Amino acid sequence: CASSTRDRVPKPQHF.

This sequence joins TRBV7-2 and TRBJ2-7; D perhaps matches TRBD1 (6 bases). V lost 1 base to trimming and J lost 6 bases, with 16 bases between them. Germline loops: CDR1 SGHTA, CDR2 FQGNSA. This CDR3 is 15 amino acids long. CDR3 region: CASSLEIGGRGEQYF. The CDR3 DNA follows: TGTGCCAGCAGCTTAGAAATAGGGGGTCGGGGCGAGCAGTACTTC.

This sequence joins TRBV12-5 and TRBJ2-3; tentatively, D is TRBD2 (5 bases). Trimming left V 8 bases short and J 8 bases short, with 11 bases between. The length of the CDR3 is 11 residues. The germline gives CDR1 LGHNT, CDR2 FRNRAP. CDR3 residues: CASQLEVTQYF. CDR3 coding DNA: TGTGCTAGTCAATTGGAGGTTACGCAGTATTTT.

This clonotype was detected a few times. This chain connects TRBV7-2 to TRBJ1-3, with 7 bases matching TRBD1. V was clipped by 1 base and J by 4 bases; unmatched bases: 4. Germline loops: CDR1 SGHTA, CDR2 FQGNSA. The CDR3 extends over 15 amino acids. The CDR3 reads CASSLVTGSGNTIYF. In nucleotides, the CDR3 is TGTGCCAGCAGCTTAGTGACAGGGAGCGGAAACACCATATATTTT.

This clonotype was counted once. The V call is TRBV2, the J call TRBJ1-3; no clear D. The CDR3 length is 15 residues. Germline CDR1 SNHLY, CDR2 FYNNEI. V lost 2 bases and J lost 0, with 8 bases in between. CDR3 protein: CASSENVISGNTIYF. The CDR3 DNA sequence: TGTGCCAGCAGTGAAAACGTTATCTCTGGAAACACCATATATTTT.

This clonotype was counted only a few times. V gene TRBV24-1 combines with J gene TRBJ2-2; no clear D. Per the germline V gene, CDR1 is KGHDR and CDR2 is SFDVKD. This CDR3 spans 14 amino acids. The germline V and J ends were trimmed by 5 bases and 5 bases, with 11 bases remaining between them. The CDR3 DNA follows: TGTGCCACCAGTGGAATCGGGCGAACCGGGGAGCTGTTTTTT. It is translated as CATSGIGRTGELFF.

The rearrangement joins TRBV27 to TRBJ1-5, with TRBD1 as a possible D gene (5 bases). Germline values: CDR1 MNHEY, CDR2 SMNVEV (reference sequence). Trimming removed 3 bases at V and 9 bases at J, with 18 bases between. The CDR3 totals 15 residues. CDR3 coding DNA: TGTGCCAGCAGTTTTGGGTCTCCAGGGAAAGCGCCCCAGCATTTT. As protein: CASSFGSPGKAPQHF.

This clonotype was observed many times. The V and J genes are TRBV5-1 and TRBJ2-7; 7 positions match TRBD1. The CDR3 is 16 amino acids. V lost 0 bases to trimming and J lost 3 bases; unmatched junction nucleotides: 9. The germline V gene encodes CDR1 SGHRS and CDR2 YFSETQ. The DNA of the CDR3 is TGCGCCAGCAGCTTGGAACCCACAGGGGTCTACTACGAGCAGTACTTC. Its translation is CASSLEPTGVYYEQYF.

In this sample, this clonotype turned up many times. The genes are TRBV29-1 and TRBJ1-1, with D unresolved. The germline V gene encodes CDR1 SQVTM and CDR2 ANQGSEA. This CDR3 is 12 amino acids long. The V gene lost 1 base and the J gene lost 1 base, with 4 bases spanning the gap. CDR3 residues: CSVEVENTEAFF. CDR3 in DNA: TGCAGCGTTGAAGTAGAGAACACTGAAGCTTTCTTT.

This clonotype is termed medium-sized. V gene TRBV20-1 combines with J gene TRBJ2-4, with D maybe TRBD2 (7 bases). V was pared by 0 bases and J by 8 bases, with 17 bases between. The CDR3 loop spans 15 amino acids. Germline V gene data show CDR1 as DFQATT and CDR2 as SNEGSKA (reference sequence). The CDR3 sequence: CSARDFGGPMDIQYF. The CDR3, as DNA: TGCAGTGCTAGAGATTTCGGGGGGCCGATGGACATTCAGTACTTC.

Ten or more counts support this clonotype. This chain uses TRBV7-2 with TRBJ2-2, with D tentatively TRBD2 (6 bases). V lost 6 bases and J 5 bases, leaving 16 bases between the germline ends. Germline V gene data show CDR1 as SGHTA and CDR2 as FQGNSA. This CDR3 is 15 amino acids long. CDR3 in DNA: TGTGCCAGCAGGCCTGATGGGGGGAGGACCGGGGAGCTGTTTTTT. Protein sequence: CASRPDGGRTGELFF. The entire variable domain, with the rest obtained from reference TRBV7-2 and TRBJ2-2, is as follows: GAGVSQSPSNKVTEKGKDVELRCDPISGHTALYWYRQSLGQGLEFLIYFQGNSAPDKSGLPSDRFSAERTGGSVSTLTIQRTQQEDSAVYLCASRPDGGRTGELFFGEGSRLTVL.

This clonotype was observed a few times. The CDR3 here is CASSQGVTGQAFF. The CDR3, as DNA: TGTGCCAGCAGCCAAGGGGTCACAGGGCAAGCTTTCTTT. The chain uses TRBV4-2 and TRBJ1-1, with D perhaps matching TRBD1 (6 bases). Germline V gene sequence: CDR1 LGHNA, CDR2 YNFKEQ. Trimming shortened V by 1 base and J by 9 bases, and 12 bases separated the two germline ends. The CDR3 extends over 13 amino acids.

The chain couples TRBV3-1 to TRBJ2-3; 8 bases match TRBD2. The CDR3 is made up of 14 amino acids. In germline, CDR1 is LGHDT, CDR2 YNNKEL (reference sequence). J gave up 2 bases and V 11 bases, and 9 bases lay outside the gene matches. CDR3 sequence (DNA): TGTGCCTCCTCACTAGCGGAGATCACAGATACGCAGTATTTT. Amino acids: CASSLAEITDTQYF.

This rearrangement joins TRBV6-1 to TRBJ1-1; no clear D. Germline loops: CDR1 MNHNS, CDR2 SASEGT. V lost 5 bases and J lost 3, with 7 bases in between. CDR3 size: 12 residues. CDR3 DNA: TGTGCCAGCAGTTACCGTGACACTGAAGCTTTCTTT. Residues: CASSYRDTEAFF.

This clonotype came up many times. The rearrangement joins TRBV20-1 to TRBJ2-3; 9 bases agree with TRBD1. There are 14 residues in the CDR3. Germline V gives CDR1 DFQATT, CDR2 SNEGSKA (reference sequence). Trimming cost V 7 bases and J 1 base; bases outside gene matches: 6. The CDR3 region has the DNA TGCAGTGTCGGGGGGACAGGGCGCACAGATACGCAGTATTTT. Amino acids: CSVGGTGRTDTQYF.

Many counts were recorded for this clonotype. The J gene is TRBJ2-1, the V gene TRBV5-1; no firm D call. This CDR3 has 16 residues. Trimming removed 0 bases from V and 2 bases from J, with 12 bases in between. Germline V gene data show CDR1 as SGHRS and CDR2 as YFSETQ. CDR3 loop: CASSLVMGRAYNEQFF. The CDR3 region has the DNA TGCGCCAGCAGCTTGGTTATGGGTAGAGCCTACAATGAGCAGTTCTTC.

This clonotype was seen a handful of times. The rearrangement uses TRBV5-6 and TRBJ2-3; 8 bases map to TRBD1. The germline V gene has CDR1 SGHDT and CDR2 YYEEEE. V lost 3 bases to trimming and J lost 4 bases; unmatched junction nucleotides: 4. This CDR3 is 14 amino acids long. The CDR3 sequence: CASSSGTGPDTQYF. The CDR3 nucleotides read TGTGCCAGCAGCTCCGGGACAGGCCCAGATACGCAGTATTTT.

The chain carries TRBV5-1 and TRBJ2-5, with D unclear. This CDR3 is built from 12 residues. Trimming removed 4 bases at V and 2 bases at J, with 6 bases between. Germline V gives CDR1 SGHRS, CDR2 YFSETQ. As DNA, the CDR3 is TGCGCCAGCAGCGTCGAACAAGAGACCCAGTACTTC. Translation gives CASSVEQETQYF. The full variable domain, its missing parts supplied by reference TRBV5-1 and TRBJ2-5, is KAGVTQTPRYLIKTRGQQVTLSCSPISGHRSVSWYQQTPGQGLQFLFEYFSETQRNKGNFPGRFSGRQFSNSRSEMNVSTLELGDSALYLCASSVEQETQYFGPGTRLLVL.

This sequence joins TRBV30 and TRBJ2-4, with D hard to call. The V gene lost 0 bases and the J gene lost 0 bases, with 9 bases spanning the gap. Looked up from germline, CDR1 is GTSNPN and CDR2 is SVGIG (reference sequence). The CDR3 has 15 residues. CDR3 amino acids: CAWSVGNLAKNIQYF. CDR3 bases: TGTGCCTGGAGTGTTGGGAATCTAGCCAAAAACATTCAGTACTTC.

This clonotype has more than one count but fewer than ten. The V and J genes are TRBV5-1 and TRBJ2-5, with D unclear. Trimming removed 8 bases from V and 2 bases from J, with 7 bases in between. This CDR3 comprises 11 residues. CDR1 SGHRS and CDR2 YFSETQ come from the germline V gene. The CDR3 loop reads CASLQQETQYF. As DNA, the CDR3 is TGCGCCAGTCTTCAACAAGAGACCCAGTACTTC.

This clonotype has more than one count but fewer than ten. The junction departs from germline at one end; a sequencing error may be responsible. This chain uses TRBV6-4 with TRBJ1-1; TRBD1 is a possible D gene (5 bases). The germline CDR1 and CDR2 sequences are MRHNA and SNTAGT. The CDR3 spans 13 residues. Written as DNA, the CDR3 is TGTGCCAGCAGTGTGACAGTGAACTCTGAAGCTTTCTTT. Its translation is CASSVTVNSEAFF.

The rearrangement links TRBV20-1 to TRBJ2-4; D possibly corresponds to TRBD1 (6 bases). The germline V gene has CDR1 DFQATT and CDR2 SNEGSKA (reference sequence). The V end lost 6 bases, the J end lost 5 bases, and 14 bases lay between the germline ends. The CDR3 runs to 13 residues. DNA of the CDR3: TGCAGTGCACCCGGGACAAGTGAAAACATTCAGTACTTC. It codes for CSAPGTSENIQYF.

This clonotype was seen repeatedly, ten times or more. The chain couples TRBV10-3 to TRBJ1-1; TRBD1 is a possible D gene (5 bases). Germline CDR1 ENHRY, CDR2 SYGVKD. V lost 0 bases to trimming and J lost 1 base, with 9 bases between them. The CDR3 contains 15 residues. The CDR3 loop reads CAISESGQGNTEAFF. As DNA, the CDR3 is TGTGCCATCAGTGAGTCGGGCCAGGGGAACACTGAAGCTTTCTTT.

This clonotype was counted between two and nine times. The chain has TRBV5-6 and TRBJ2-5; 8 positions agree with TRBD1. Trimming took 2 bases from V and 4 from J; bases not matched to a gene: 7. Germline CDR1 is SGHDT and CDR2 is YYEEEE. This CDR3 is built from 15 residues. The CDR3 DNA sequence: TGTGCCAGCAGCTTAGCCAGGGGGCGCGGAGAGACCCAGTACTTC. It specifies CASSLARGRGETQYF.

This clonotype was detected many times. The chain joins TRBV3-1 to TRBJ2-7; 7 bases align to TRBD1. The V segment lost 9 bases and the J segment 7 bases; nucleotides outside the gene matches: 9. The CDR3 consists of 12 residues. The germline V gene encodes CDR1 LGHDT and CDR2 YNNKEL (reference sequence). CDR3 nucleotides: TGTGCCAGTAGGACAGGCCCCTCTGAGCAGTACTTC. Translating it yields CASRTGPSEQYF.

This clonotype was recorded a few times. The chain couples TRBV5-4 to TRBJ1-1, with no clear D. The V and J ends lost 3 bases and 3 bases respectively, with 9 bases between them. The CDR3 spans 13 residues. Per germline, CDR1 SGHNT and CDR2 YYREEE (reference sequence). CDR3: CASSSSWYTEAFF. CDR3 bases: TGTGCCAGCAGCTCCTCCTGGTACACTGAAGCTTTCTTT.

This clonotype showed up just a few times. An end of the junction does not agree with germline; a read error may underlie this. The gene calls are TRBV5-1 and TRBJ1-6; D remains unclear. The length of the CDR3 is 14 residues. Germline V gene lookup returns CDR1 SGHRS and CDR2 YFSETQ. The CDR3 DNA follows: TGCGCCAGCAGCTTGGAGCAAGATAATACACCCCTCCACTTT. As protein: CASSLEQDNTPLHF. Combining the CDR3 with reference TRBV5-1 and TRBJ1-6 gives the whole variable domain KAGVTQTPRYLIKTRGQQVTLSCSPISGHRSVSWYQQTPGQGLQFLFEYFSETQRNKGNFPGRFSGRQFSNSRSEMNVSTLELGDSALYLCASSLEQDNTPLHFGNGTRLTVT.

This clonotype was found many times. CDR3 in DNA: TGCAGTGCCCCCGCCGTGGAAAAACTGTTTTTT. Amino acid sequence: CSAPAVEKLFF. The chain combines TRBV20-1 with TRBJ1-4; no definite D call. CDR3 length: 11 amino acids. Germline CDR1 DFQATT, CDR2 SNEGSKA (reference sequence). V gave up 6 bases and J gave up 8 bases, with 10 bases separating them.

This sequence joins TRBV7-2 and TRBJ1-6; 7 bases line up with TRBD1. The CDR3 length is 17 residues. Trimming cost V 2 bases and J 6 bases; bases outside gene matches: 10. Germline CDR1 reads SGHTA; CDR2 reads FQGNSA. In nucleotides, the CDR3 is TGTGCCAGCAGCTTAACCGGGACAGCAAACTCTAATTCACCCCTCCACTTT. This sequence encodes CASSLTGTANSNSPLHF.

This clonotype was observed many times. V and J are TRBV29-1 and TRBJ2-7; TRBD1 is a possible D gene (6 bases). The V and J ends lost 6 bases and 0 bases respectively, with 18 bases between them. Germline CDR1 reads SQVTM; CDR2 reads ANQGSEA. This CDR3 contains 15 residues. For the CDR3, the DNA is TGCAGCGTGAAACCGGGACAACGAAGCTCCTACGAGCAGTACTTC. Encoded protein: CSVKPGQRSSYEQYF.